This T cell receptor (beta chain) derives from a study of cytomegalovirus exposure and HLA in healthy donors. The study's findings and limits: There were some V segments, including TRBV6-2 and TRBV6-3, excluded as indistinguishable. The authors assumed roughly uniform sequencing depth across donors for presence/absence analyses. Analyzed later, association rates of TCRs varied across HLA loci, with DRB1 most and HLA-C fewest.

Germline V gives CDR1 SGHKS, CDR2 YYEKEE (reference sequence). The V segment lost 3 bases and the J segment 3 bases; nucleotides outside the gene matches: 7. The CDR3 is 16 amino acids. Amplification used 60 Vbeta primers and 13 Jbeta primers. Sequencing was performed with immunoSEQ multiplex PCR; in TCRdb, only in-frame clones are kept and a portion is missing. Among roughly 150,000 clones listed, approximately 80% were seen once. On this clone: Antigen specificity is unknown.

This receptor was identified in a man aged 25-45 years in good health and CMV-seronegative. Input material: PBMCs. The chain uses TRBV5-5 and TRBJ2-1; 9 bases match TRBD1. DNA for the CDR3: TGTGCCAGCAGCTGGTCCGGGACAGGGCTCTACAATGAGCAGTTCTTC. Translation: CASSWSGTGLYNEQFF.